This record covers a single T cell receptor beta chain. In its sample, this clonotype was seen many times. The clone's antigen remains unknown. The input lacks base qualities; no much larger clone sits a single base away. To prepare the library, 5' RACE was applied. Sequencer: NextSeq 500. In the TCR library protocol, a unique molecular identifier was attached to each TCR cDNA molecule so that PCR and sequencing errors could be corrected. In the source study's methods: TCR identification, UMI-based error correction and CDR3 extraction were performed with Decombinator tools. TCRs above a frequency of 2 per 1,000, corresponding to the top 1% of the tumor frequency distribution, were defined as expanded. Expanded tumor TCRs were classed as regional if statistically deemed absent (corrected P<0.05) from at least one tumor region, otherwise ubiquitous. Renyi diversity was calculated using the R vegan package after each repertoire was subsampled 100 times to 5,000 TCRs. To build CDR3 similarity networks, amino acid triplet string-kernel similarity was used, and CDR3s were connected when their pairwise similarity was above 0.82. In TCRdb, the public reads were trimmed at Q25 with fastp and aligned with MiXCR, with productive beta chains retained. A single entry per CDR3 protein holds the most common genes and DNA from its merged rows. Here the V and J calls rest on TCRdb's processing, not on the authors' analysis. The sample records about 28,000 distinct CDR3 sequences, less than 9% of which are singletons. Of the sample, about 24% is held by the ten largest clones.

According to the study, the label for this sample's time point signals: sample taken at primary tumor resection. Samples were obtained from approximately 77 patients with early-stage, untreated non-small cell lung cancer from the lung TRACERx cohort. Without any cell sorting, TCR sequencing was performed on whole RNA extracted either from tumor and nontumor lung tissue or from cryopreserved PBMC samples. Patients were selected for TCR sequencing only if sufficient RNA was available from at least two tumor regions. Before selection, tumor and adjacent nontumor lung specimens were reviewed by a lung pathologist. These data belong to a study of spatial heterogeneity in lung cancer (dated by TCRdb to 2018 to 2020). For context, the study as a whole: Beta-chain transcripts were consistently detected in greater numbers than alpha-chain transcripts, which likely reflected higher beta-chain transcript abundance. In the raw uncorrected reads, each unique combination of TCR and UMI appeared more than ten times on average. Nonsynonymous mutation counts, determined by whole-exome sequencing of tumor tissue, were related to TCR repertoire features. At surgery, both alpha and beta chains were TCR-sequenced in under 250 tumor regions, fewer than 85 matched nontumor lung samples and 56 PBMC samples. In tumor regions, TCR transcript counts showed a strong correlation with a T cell transcriptional module score from matched bulk RNA-seq. TCR alpha and beta repertoires were quantitatively compared across multiple tumor regions, matched nontumor lung and blood in non-small cell lung cancer. Study-wide findings and limitations: The number of expanded intratumoral alpha and beta TCRs correlated with the tumor nonsynonymous mutation count. Counts of ubiquitous and regional expanded TCRs correlated with counts of ubiquitous and regional nonsynonymous mutations, respectively. Confirming at a functional level the hypothesis that regional TCRs recognize regional mutations was considered to require additional single-cell paired TCR alpha and beta sequencing. TCR-seq coverage of tumor T cells was estimated at only 7% to 8.5% for alpha chains and more than 11% for beta chains.

According to the germline V gene, CDR1 reads SGHVS and CDR2 reads FQNEAQ. From its cysteine to its phenylalanine, the CDR3 spans 15 amino acids. The read is trimmed to its CDR3 DNA, 45 bases read in frame from base 1. Between the V and J ends, shortened by 5 bases and 5 bases respectively, the junction contains 18 bases. The sequence came from a male donor with early-stage non-small cell lung cancer. Recombination connected TRBV7-8 to TRBJ2-5, and the D gene may be TRBD1, 6 bases matching. The sample in question was lung tumor tissue, obtained at surgery. The CDR3 protein sequence reads: CASSRTVQEWETQYF. The nucleotide sequence is given as TGTGCCAGCAGCCGGACAGTCCAGGAATGGGAGACCCAGTACTTC.